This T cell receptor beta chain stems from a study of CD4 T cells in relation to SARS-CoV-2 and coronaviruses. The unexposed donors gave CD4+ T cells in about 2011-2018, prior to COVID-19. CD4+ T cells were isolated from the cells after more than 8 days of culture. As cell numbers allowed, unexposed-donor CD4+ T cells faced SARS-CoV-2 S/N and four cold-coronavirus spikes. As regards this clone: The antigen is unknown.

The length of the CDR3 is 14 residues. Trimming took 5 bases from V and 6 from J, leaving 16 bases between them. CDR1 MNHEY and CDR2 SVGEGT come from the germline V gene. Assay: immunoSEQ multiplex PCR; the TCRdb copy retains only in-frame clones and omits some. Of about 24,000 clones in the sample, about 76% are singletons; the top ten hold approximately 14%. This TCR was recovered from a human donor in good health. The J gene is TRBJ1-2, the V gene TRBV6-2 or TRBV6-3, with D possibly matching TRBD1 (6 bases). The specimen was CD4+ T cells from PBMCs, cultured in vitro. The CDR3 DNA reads TGTGCCAGCAGTCGAATACAGGGTGAGCATGGCTACACCTTC. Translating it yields CASSRIQGEHGYTF.